The 27 T cell receptor beta chains listed next were all sequenced from one sample in a study of spatial heterogeneity in lung cancer. TCRdb processed the 5' RACE reads anew with MiXCR; each CDR3 protein has one entry. Of over 14,000 distinct CDR3 sequences in the sample, just over 3.5% are singletons; the top ten hold around 9.6%. As to time point: sample taken at primary tumor resection. The sample was normal lung tissue next to the tumor, taken at surgery. All receptors come from a male donor with early-stage non-small cell lung cancer.

This clonotype showed up many times. With the library built for alpha chains, this beta chain is off target and its frequency is not meaningful. The V call is TRBV5-5, the J call TRBJ1-5; D not resolved. The CDR3 covers 14 residues. The V gene lost 1 base and the J gene lost 3 bases, with 8 bases spanning the gap. Germline-derived CDR1 and CDR2 are SGHKS and YYEKEE (reference sequence). The CDR3 DNA reads TGTGCCAGCAGCTTGTATGGGGTCAATCAGCCCCAGCATTTT. Residues: CASSLYGVNQPQHF.

This clonotype was detected many times. With the library built for alpha chains, this beta chain is off target and its frequency is not meaningful. The chain links TRBV5-1 to TRBJ1-1; maybe TRBD1 (5 bases). This CDR3 has 13 residues. CDR1 SGHRS and CDR2 YFSETQ come from the germline V gene. V was pared by 3 bases and J by 4 bases, with 10 bases between. CDR3 residues: CASSSSGATEAFF. In nucleotides, the CDR3 is TGCGCCAGCAGCTCATCCGGGGCCACTGAAGCTTTCTTT.

This clonotype was seen repeatedly, ten times or more. This beta chain is a stray sequence in a library constructed for alpha chains; its clone size is not meaningful. The chain employs TRBV6-5 and TRBJ2-7, with 10 bases aligning to TRBD1. The CDR3 has 15 amino acids. Germline V gene lookup returns CDR1 MNHEY and CDR2 SVGAGI. Unmatched junction bases numbered 7, after V lost 2 bases and J lost 6 bases. CDR3 nucleotides: TGTGCCAGCAGTTACCGGTGGACAGGGGGTCGCGAGCAGTACTTC. Translated, it gives CASSYRWTGGREQYF.

This clonotype was recorded many times. In a library made to pick up alpha chains, this beta chain is a stray read with a size that means little. In nucleotides, the CDR3 is TGTGCCAGCAGCTTGGAGGTAACAGGGCCAAACTATGGCTACACCTTC. This encodes CASSLEVTGPNYGYTF. The rearrangement joins TRBV5-5 to TRBJ1-2; tentatively, D is TRBD1 (6 bases). Deletions cut 0 bases from V and 2 bases from J, with 14 bases between. There are 16 residues in the CDR3. Germline assignment: CDR1 SGHKS and CDR2 YYEKEE (reference sequence).

This clonotype was seen many times. Since the library was made to target alpha chains, this beta chain is a stray read and its abundance is not meaningful. The chain has TRBV10-3 and TRBJ2-2; TRBD2 agrees at 14 bases. Losses at the gene ends were 6 bases for V and 7 bases for J; bases not matched to a gene: 7. This CDR3 region has 16 residues. CDR1 is ENHRY and CDR2 is SYGVKD in the germline V gene. CDR3 residues: CAIRRGLAGEYGELFF. For the CDR3, the DNA is TGTGCCATCAGGAGGGGACTAGCGGGAGAATACGGGGAGCTGTTTTTT.

Many counts were recorded for this clonotype. This beta chain slipped into a library made for alpha chains as a stray read, so its size is not meaningful. The chain couples TRBV5-1 to TRBJ2-7; the D gene is possibly TRBD1 (6 bases). Trimming pared 5 bases from V and 3 bases from J, leaving 15 bases between. The CDR3 loop spans 14 amino acids. Germline assignment: CDR1 SGHRS and CDR2 YFSETQ. The DNA for the CDR3 is TGCGCCAGCAGGGTTGCGACAGGACTCTACGAGCAGTACTTC. This translates into CASRVATGLYEQYF.

This clonotype ranks as medium-sized. A library made for alpha chains picked up this beta chain off target, so its size means little. J is TRBJ1-1 and V is TRBV6-5, with D possibly matching TRBD1 (5 bases). Germline V CDR1 and CDR2: MNHEY, SVGAGI. The CDR3 totals 11 residues. Trimming removed 5 bases at V and 8 bases at J, with 9 bases between. CDR3 sequence reads: CASSRTGEAFF. Here the CDR3 DNA reads TGTGCCAGCAGTAGAACAGGAGAAGCTTTCTTT.

This clonotype was recorded many times. With the library built for alpha chains, this beta chain is off target and its frequency is not meaningful. The gene calls are TRBV7-3 and TRBJ2-1; TRBD2 matches 11 bases. V shed 0 bases, J shed 6 bases, and the junction held 7 bases outside the gene matches. The CDR3 length is 17 residues. Germline CDR1 is SGHTA and CDR2 is FQGTGA. Here the CDR3 reads CASSLTTTSGSINEQFF. CDR3 nucleotides: TGTGCCAGCAGCTTAACGACCACTAGCGGGAGTATCAATGAGCAGTTCTTC.

The table lists this clonotype with many counts. Little can be read into the size of this beta chain, an off-target read in a library designed for alpha chains. This rearrangement joins TRBV20-1 to TRBJ1-4; D may be TRBD1 (6 bases). V shed 0 bases and J shed 6 bases, with 11 bases lying between them. Germline V CDR1 and CDR2: DFQATT, SNEGSKA (reference sequence). The CDR3 length is 14 residues. The CDR3 DNA reads as TGCAGTGCTAGAGATAACAGGGAGGATGAAAAACTGTTTTTT. Its protein product is CSARDNREDEKLFF.

Ten or more counts support this clonotype. For a library built for alpha chains, this beta chain is a stray read; little rests on its size. The chain employs TRBV28 and TRBJ2-5, with TRBD1 matching 9 bases. Germline CDR1 MDHEN, CDR2 SYDVKM. V lost 5 bases to trimming and J lost 4 bases; unmatched junction nucleotides: 8. This CDR3 region has 15 residues. CDR3 loop: CASSLLRDRAETQYF. In nucleotides, the CDR3 is TGTGCCAGCAGTCTGCTTAGGGACAGGGCAGAGACCCAGTACTTC.

This clonotype was recorded many times. This beta chain lies outside the target of a library built for alpha chains; its clone size means little. This rearrangement joins TRBV20-1 to TRBJ2-7, with D possibly being TRBD1 or TRBD2 (6 bases each). V gave up 6 bases and J gave up 1 base, with 16 bases separating them. The germline V gene encodes CDR1 DFQATT and CDR2 SNEGSKA (reference sequence). The CDR3 is made up of 14 amino acids. The chain's CDR3 is CSAAQGSGSYEQYF. CDR3 in DNA: TGCAGTGCAGCACAGGGAAGCGGGTCCTACGAGCAGTACTTC.

This clonotype was counted many times. This beta chain was picked up by a library intended for alpha chains and is off target, so its count carries little meaning. The V and J genes are TRBV15 and TRBJ2-1; D remains unclear. In germline, CDR1 is LNHNV, CDR2 YYDKDF (reference sequence). The CDR3 consists of 15 residues. V was trimmed by 2 bases and J by 0 bases, leaving 8 bases between them. The CDR3 is CATSRMRPSYNEQFF. The CDR3 nucleotides read TGTGCCACCAGCAGAATGCGGCCCTCCTACAATGAGCAGTTCTTC. Full variable domain (rest looked up from reference TRBV15 and TRBJ2-1): DAMVIQNPRYQVTQFGKPVTLSCSQTLNHNVMYWYQQKSSQAPKLLFHYYDKDFNNEADTPDNFQSRRPNTSFCFLDIRSPGLGDTAMYLCATSRMRPSYNEQFFGPGTRLTVL.

There are many counts of this clonotype. The size of this beta chain means little, since it is a stray read in a library made for alpha chains. The chain couples TRBV4-3 to TRBJ1-2; D is perhaps TRBD1 (5 bases). CDR3 length: 15 residues. Per the germline V gene, CDR1 is LGHNA and CDR2 is YSLEER. The ends were cut back, 0 bases at V and 4 bases at J, with 12 bases in the middle. CDR3 region: CASSQDGGSVYGYTF. The DNA for the CDR3 is TGCGCCAGCAGCCAAGATGGGGGGTCCGTCTATGGCTACACCTTC.

This clonotype was detected a few times. As an off-target read in a library built for alpha chains, this beta chain has a frequency of little significance. The V and J genes are TRBV28 and TRBJ2-1; D possibly corresponds to TRBD2 (5 bases). V shed 7 bases and J shed 0 bases, with 16 bases lying between them. The CDR3 loop spans 16 amino acids. Germline-derived CDR1 and CDR2 are MDHEN and SYDVKM. CDR3 in amino acids: CASTLIGGSSYNEQFF. Here the CDR3 DNA reads TGTGCCAGCACCTTGATCGGAGGCAGCTCCTACAATGAGCAGTTCTTC.

This clonotype was seen repeatedly, ten times or more. This beta chain is off target for a library built for alpha chains, so its abundance means little. The J gene is TRBJ2-3, the V gene TRBV14; TRBD1 is a possible D gene (5 bases). Between the trimmed V and J ends, which lost 4 bases and 6 bases, there was a span of 11 bases. The CDR3 totals 13 residues. The germline CDR1 and CDR2 sequences are SGHDN and FVKESK. This CDR3 reads CASSLYKGDTQYF. The CDR3, as DNA: TGTGCCAGCAGCCTCTACAAGGGGGATACGCAGTATTTT. The full variable domain, with the rest looked up from reference TRBV14 and TRBJ2-3, is EAGVTQFPSHSVIEKGQTVTLRCDPISGHDNLYWYRRVMGKEIKFLLHFVKESKQDESGMPNNRFLAERTGGTYSTLKVQPAELEDSGVYFCASSLYKGDTQYFGPGTRLTVL.

This clonotype appeared many times. This beta chain appears as a stray read in a library generated for alpha chains; its size is not informative. This chain joins TRBV29-1 and TRBJ2-1; D ambiguous. This CDR3 has 11 amino acids. V lost 1 base and J 6 bases, leaving 4 bases between the germline ends. Germline V gene sequence: CDR1 SQVTM, CDR2 ANQGSEA. DNA for the CDR3: TGCAGCGTTGAAGTGACCAATGAGCAGTTCTTC. This codes for CSVEVTNEQFF.

This clonotype was picked up many times. The library was prepared for alpha chains; this beta chain is a stray read, so its frequency means little. This sequence joins TRBV20-1 and TRBJ2-7, with D possibly matching TRBD1 (5 bases). This CDR3 is built from 12 residues. CDR1 is DFQATT, CDR2 SNEGSKA, per germline (reference sequence). V was trimmed by 5 bases and J by 2 bases, leaving 10 bases between them. The CDR3 spells CSAPTETYEQYF. The CDR3 DNA reads TGCAGTGCTCCGACAGAGACCTACGAGCAGTACTTC.

The table lists this clonotype with many counts. Being off target in a library aimed at alpha chains, this beta chain has a size of little meaning. The J gene is TRBJ2-3, the V gene TRBV7-9; D unclear. Germline V CDR1 and CDR2: SEHNR, FQNEAQ (reference sequence). V shed 0 bases and J shed 2 bases, with 3 bases lying between them. The CDR3 is 13 residues long. The CDR3 sequence is CASSLAYTDTQYF. The CDR3 bases are TGTGCCAGCAGCTTAGCGTACACAGATACGCAGTATTTT.

This clonotype was recorded many times. This beta chain lies outside the target of a library built for alpha chains; its clone size means little. The CDR3 nucleotides read TGTGCCAGCAGCTTAGTTAGCGGGGAAGATTACGAGCAGTACTTC. Translating gives CASSLVSGEDYEQYF. The chain employs TRBV7-2 and TRBJ2-7; 8 bases agree with TRBD2. The CDR3 is 15 residues long. Germline V gene data show CDR1 as SGHTA and CDR2 as FQGNSA. The V gene end was trimmed by 1 base and the J gene end by 4 bases; junction bases not matched to a gene: 6.

This clonotype occurred once. This beta chain turned up in a library designed for alpha chains; as an off-target read, its abundance says little. The gene calls are TRBV4-3 and TRBJ1-4; no definite D call. From germline, CDR1 is LGHNA and CDR2 YSLEER. V dropped 0 bases and J dropped 8 bases, with 22 bases sitting between them. This CDR3 has 18 amino acids. CDR3 in DNA: TGCGCCAGCAGCCAAGACCCAGCCTCGAGTGGTCGAGGAGAAAAACTGTTTTTT. Its protein product is CASSQDPASSGRGEKLFF.

This clonotype has only one observation. For a library built for alpha chains, this beta chain is a stray read; little rests on its size. V usage is TRBV12-3 or TRBV12-4 and J usage is TRBJ1-6; possibly TRBD1 for D (5 bases). The ends were cut back, 2 bases at V and 7 bases at J, with 9 bases in the middle. The CDR3 length is 14 residues. CDR3 sequence reads: CASSLSGHNSPLHF. CDR3 in DNA: TGTGCCAGCAGTTTATCAGGGCACAATTCACCCCTCCACTTT.

This clonotype was detected many times. This beta chain came through as a stray read in a library set up for alpha chains, and its size says little. The chain couples TRBV5-1 to TRBJ2-1, with TRBD1 identical over 7 bases. The CDR3 extends over 15 amino acids. CDR1 is SGHRS, CDR2 YFSETQ, per germline. V was clipped by 5 bases and J by 4 bases; unmatched bases: 9. The CDR3 nucleotides read TGCGCCAGCAGGCCCCGACAGGGCGGGTACAATGAGCAGTTCTTC. This encodes CASRPRQGGYNEQFF. Full variable domain (outside the CDR3, taken from reference TRBV5-1 and TRBJ2-1): KAGVTQTPRYLIKTRGQQVTLSCSPISGHRSVSWYQQTPGQGLQFLFEYFSETQRNKGNFPGRFSGRQFSNSRSEMNVSTLELGDSALYLCASRPRQGGYNEQFFGPGTRLTVL.

A word on this clonotype: A library prepared for alpha chains yielded this beta chain as an off-target read; its size is of little meaning. The rearrangement joins TRBV29-1 to TRBJ2-1; 9 nucleotides match TRBD1. J gave up 9 bases and V 7 bases, and 13 bases lay outside the gene matches. There are 14 residues in the CDR3. Germline lookup yields CDR1 SQVTM and CDR2 ANQGSEA. The CDR3 region has the DNA TGCAGCGCTGGAAGACAGGGGGGGAATGGTGAGCAGTTCTTC. This gives the protein CSAGRQGGNGEQFF.

This clonotype has a count of ten or more. Because this beta chain is a stray read in a library intended to capture alpha chains, its abundance should not be given much weight. The DNA of the CDR3 is TGTGCCAGCACAAGCTCTGGGGCCAACGTCCTGACTTTC. It codes for CASTSSGANVLTF. The chain recombines TRBV6-1 with TRBJ2-6, with unresolved D. The CDR3 has 13 residues. CDR1 and CDR2 from the germline V gene are MNHNS and SASEGT. Trimming cost V 7 bases and J 0 bases, with 4 bases left between them.

This clonotype was recorded many times. With the library built for alpha chains, this beta chain is off target and its frequency is not meaningful. CDR3 residues: CASSPPGLASEEQYF. CDR3 DNA: TGTGCCAGCTCACCACCGGGACTAGCGTCAGAAGAGCAGTACTTC. The chain uses TRBV18 and TRBJ2-7; TRBD2 matches at 10 bases. Germline V CDR1 and CDR2: KGHSH, LQKENI. This CDR3 is built from 15 residues. V shed 0 bases and J 7 bases; nucleotides not matched to a gene: 6.

This clonotype was recorded at least ten times. This beta chain turned up in a library designed for alpha chains; as an off-target read, its abundance says little. The chain combines TRBV7-3 with TRBJ1-2, with 7 bases lining up with TRBD1. The CDR3 length is 15 residues. The trim removed 3 bases at V and 7 bases at J, leaving 11 bases unmatched. Per germline, CDR1 SGHTA and CDR2 FQGTGA. As DNA, the CDR3 is TGTGCCAGCAGCTTCCCACAGGGGAGGTCGGTTGGCTACACCTTC. This encodes CASSFPQGRSVGYTF.

This clonotype was picked up many times. This beta chain was picked up by a library intended for alpha chains and is off target, so its count carries little meaning. The chain joins TRBV7-2 to TRBJ2-7; D is unclear. The V and J ends lost 1 base and 3 bases respectively, with 4 bases between them. There are 12 residues in the CDR3. Germline CDR1 and CDR2: SGHTA and FQGNSA. The DNA of the CDR3 is TGTGCCAGCAGCTTAGGGTACTACGAGCAGTACTTC. Its translation is CASSLGYYEQYF.